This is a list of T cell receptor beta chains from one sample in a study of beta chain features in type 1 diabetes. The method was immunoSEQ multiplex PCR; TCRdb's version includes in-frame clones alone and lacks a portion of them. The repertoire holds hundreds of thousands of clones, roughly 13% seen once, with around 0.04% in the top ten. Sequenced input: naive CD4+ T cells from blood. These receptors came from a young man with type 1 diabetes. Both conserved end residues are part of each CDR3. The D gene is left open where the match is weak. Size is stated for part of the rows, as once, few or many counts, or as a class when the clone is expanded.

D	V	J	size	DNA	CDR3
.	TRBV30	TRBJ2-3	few	TGTGCCTGGAAAGCGATGGGGGATACGCAGTATTTT	CAWKAMGDTQYF
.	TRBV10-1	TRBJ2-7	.	TGCGCCAGCAGTGAGGGAAGCGGATACGAGCAGTACTTC	CASSEGSGYEQYF
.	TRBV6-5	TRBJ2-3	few	TGTGCCAGCAGTCCCCTCCGGGCCACAGATACGCAGTATTTT	CASSPLRATDTQYF
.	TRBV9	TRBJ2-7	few	TGTGCCAGCAGCGTAGAGGAGGGTAGAAAGCAGTACTTC	CASSVEEGRKQYF
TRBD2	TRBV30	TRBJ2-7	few	TGTGCCTGCCATGGGACTAGCGGGACCACCCACGAGCAGTACTTC	CACHGTSGTTHEQYF
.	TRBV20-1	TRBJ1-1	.	TGCAGTCCACAGAGGGGTACTGAAGCTTTCTTT	CSPQRGTEAFF
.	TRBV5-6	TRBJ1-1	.	TGTGCCAGCAGCTATGTAGCAACAGGGAACACTGAAGCTTTCTTT	CASSYVATGNTEAFF
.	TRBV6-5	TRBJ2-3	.	TGTGCCAGCAGTTACTCGATTGCGGCAGATACGCAGTATTTT	CASSYSIAADTQYF
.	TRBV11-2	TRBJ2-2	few	TGTGCCAGCAGCTCGGCGGGGAACACCGGGGAGCTGTTTTTT	CASSSAGNTGELFF
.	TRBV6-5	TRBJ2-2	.	TGTGCCAGCAGTTACCGTAGAACTGAAGTGACCGGGGAGCTGTTTTTT	CASSYRRTEVTGELFF
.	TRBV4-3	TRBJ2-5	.	TGCGCCAGCAGCCAAGGCCCTAGTGGGGGGGAGACCCAGTACTTC	CASSQGPSGGETQYF
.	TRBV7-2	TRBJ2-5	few	TGTGCCAGCAGCTCTCACCTGAGAAGGGGGGAGACCCAGTACTTC	CASSSHLRRGETQYF
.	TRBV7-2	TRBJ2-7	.	TGTGCCAGCAGCTTAGAGGGTACGTGGGGAGGTTACGAGCAGTACTTC	CASSLEGTWGGYEQYF
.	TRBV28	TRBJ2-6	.	TGTGCCAGCAGAGGAGGATCTGGGGCCAACGTCCTGACTTTC	CASRGGSGANVLTF
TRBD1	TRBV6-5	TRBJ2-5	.	TGTGCCAGCAGTCGGACAGGGGGCGCGGAGACCCAGTACTTC	CASSRTGGAETQYF
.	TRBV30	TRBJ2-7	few	TGTGCCTGGGGGAGCGACAGGTTCGAGCAGTACTTC	CAWGSDRFEQYF
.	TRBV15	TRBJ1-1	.	TGTGCCACCAGGGGGTGGGGGGCAAACACTGAAGCTTTCTTT	CATRGWGANTEAFF
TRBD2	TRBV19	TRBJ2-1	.	TGTGCCAGTAGTGGCCTAGCGGGAGGGCCTTGGGAGCAGTTCTTC	CASSGLAGGPWEQFF
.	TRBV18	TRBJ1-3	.	TGTGCCAGCTCACCACAGGAGGATAATGTTGGGACCATATATTTT	CASSPQEDNVGTIYF
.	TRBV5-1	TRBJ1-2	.	TGCGCCAGCAGCTTGTCCGGGACGCCAGCCCATGGCTACACCTTC	CASSLSGTPAHGYTF
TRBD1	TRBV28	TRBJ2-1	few	TGTGCCAGCAGTTTAAGGGGGCCCGATGAGCAGTTCTTC	CASSLRGPDEQFF
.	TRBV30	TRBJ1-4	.	TGTGCCTGGAATCATGCAACTAATGAAAAACTGTTTTTT	CAWNHATNEKLFF
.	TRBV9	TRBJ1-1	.	TGTGCCAGCAGCCCGGCTGAGCATGAAGCTTTCTTT	CASSPAEHEAFF
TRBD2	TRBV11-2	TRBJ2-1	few	TGTGCCAGCAGGGGACTAGCGGGGTCCTACAATGAGCAGTTCTTC	CASRGLAGSYNEQFF
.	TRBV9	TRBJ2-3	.	TGTGCCAGCAATCCAGATACGCAGTATTTT	CASNPDTQYF
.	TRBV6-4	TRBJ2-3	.	TGTGCCAGCAGGCTTAGGGATGAGGGCACAGATACGCAGTATTTT	CASRLRDEGTDTQYF
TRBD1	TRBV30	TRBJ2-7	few	TGTGCCTGGAGGACAGGGAGTCTCTACGAGCAGTACTTC	CAWRTGSLYEQYF
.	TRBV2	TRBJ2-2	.	TGTGCCAGCTGTCTAGCTCAAGGGGAGCTGTTTTTT	CASCLAQGELFF
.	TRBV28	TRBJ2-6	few	TGTGCCAGCAGTCGGCCCGGTCACTCTGGGGCCAACGTCCTGACTTTC	CASSRPGHSGANVLTF